This T cell receptor beta chain was sequenced in a study of T cell responses to AZD1222 COVID-19 vaccine. This clone was found a few times. The protocol was immunoSEQ multiplex PCR, while the TCRdb copy is restricted to in-frame clones and leaves out a portion. The data show about 150,000 clones, 91% seen once. Germline V gives CDR1 MNHEY, CDR2 SVGAGI. Trimming cost V 1 base and J 3 bases, with 13 bases left between them. CDR3 length equals 15 residues. The gene calls are TRBV6-5 and TRBJ2-7; the D is unclear. This receptor was taken from an adult who received the AZD1222 COVID-19 vaccine. Material: peripheral blood, obtained 28 days after the second AZD1222 dose. The CDR3 is CASSYYPPTHYEQYF. The CDR3, as DNA: TGTGCCAGCAGTTACTACCCTCCTACCCACTACGAGCAGTACTTC.